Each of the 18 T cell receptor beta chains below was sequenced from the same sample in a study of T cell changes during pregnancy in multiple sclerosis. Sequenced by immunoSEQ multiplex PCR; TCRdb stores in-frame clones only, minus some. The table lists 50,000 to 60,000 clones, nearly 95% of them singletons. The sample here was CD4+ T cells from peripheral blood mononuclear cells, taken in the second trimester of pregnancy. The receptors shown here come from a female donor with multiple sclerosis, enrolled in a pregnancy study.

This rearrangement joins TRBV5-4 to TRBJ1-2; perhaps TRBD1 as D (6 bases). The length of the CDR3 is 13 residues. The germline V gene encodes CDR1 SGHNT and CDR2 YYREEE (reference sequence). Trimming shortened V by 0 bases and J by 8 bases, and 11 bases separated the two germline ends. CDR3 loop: CASSLEGGGGYTF. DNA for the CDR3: TGTGCCAGCAGCTTGGAAGGGGGTGGCGGCTACACCTTC.

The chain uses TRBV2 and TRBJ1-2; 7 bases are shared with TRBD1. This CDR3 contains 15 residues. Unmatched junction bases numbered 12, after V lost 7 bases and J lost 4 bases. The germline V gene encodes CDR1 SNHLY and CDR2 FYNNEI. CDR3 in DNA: TGTGCCAGCACCATGGGACAGCAGGTCACCTATGGCTACACCTTC. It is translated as CASTMGQQVTYGYTF.

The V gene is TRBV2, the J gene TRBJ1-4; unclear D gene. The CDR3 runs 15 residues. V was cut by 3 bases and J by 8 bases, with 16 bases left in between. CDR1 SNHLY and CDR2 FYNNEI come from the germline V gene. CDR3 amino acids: CASSDRRPEEEKLFF. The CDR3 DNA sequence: TGTGCCAGCAGTGATCGGCGGCCTGAGGAGGAAAAACTGTTTTTT.

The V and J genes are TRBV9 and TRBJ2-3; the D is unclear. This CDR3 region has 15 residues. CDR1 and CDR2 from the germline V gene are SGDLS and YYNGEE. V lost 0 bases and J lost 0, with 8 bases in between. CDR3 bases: TGTGCCAGCAGCGTAGTCCCGACTAGCACAGATACGCAGTATTTT. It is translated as CASSVVPTSTDTQYF.

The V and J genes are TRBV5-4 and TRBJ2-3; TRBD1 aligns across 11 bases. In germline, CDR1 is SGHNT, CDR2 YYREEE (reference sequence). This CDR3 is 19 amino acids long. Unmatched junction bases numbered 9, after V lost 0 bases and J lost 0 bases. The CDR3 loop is CASSLGPGQGAKSTDTQYF. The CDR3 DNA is TGTGCCAGCAGCTTGGGGCCCGGACAGGGGGCGAAAAGCACAGATACGCAGTATTTT.

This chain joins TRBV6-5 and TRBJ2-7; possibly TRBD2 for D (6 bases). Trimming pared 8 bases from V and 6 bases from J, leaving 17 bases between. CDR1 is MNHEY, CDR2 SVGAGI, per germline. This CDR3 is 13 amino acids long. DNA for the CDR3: TGTGCCAGCCGACTAGGACACACAAGCGAGCAGTACTTC. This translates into CASRLGHTSEQYF.

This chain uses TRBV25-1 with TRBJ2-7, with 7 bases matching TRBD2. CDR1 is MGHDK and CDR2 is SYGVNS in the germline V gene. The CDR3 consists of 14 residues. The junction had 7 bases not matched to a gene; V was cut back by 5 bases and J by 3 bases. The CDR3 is CASSPAGELYEQYF. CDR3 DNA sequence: TGTGCCAGCAGTCCGGCGGGGGAACTCTACGAGCAGTACTTC.

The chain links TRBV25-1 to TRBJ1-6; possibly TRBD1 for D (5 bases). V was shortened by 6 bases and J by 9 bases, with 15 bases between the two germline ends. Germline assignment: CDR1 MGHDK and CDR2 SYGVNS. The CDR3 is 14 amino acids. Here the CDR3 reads CASRGQGSSSPLHF. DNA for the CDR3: TGTGCCAGCAGAGGTCAGGGCAGTTCTTCACCCCTCCACTTT.

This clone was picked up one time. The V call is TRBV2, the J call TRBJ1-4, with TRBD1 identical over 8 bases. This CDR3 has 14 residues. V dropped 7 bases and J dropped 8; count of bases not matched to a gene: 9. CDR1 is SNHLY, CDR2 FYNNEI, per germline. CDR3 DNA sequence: TGTGCCAGCAAAATCGGGACAGGAAGCGAAAAACTGTTTTTT. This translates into CASKIGTGSEKLFF.

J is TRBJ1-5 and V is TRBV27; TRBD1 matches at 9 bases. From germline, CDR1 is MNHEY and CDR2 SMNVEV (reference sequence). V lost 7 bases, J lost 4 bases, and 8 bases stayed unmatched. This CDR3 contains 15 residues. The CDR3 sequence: CASKPGQGPNQPQHF. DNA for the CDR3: TGTGCCAGCAAACCGGGACAGGGTCCGAATCAGCCCCAGCATTTT.

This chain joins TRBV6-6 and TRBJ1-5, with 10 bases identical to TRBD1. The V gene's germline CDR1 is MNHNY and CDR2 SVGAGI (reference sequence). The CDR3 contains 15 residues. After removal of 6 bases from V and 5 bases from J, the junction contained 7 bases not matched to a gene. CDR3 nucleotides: TGTGCCAGCAGAAGCGGACAGGGGGGATATCAGCCCCAGCATTTT. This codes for CASRSGQGGYQPQHF.

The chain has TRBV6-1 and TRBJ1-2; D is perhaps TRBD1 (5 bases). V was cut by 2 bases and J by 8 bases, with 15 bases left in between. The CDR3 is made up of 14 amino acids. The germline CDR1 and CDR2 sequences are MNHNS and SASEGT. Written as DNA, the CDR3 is TGTGCCAGCAGTGAACGGGGGATCGAGAAGGGCTACACCTTC. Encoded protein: CASSERGIEKGYTF.

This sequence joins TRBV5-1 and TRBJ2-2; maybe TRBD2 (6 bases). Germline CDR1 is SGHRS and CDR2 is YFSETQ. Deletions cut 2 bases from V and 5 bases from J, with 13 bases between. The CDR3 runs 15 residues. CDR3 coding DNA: TGCGCCAGCAGCTTTACTGGACTATTAACCGGGGAGCTGTTTTTT. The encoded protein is CASSFTGLLTGELFF.

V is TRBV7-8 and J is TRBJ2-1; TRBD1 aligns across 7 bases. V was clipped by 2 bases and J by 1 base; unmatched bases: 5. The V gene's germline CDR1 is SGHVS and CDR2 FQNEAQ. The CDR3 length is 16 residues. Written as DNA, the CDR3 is TGTGCCAGCAGCTTAAGGGACAGACGATCCTACAATGAGCAGTTCTTC. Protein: CASSLRDRRSYNEQFF.

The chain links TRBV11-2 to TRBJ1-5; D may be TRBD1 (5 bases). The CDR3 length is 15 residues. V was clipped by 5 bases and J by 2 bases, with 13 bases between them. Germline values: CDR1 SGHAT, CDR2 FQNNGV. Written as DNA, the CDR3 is TGTGCCAGCAGCAAGGGGCAGGGTGGCAATCAGCCCCAGCATTTT. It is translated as CASSKGQGGNQPQHF.

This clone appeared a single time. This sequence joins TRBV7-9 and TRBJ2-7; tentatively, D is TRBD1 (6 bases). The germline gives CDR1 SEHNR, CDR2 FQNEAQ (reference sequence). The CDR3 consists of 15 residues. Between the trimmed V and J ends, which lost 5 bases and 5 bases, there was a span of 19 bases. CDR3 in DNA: TGTGCCAGCAGCCCTTCTATACAGGGTCACCACGAGCAGTACTTC. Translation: CASSPSIQGHHEQYF.

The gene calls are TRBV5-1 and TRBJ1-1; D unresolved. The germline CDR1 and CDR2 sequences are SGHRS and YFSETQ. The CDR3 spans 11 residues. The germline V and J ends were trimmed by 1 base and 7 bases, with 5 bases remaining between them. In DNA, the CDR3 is TGCGCCAGCAGCTTGCGGGATGAAGCTTTCTTT. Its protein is CASSLRDEAFF.

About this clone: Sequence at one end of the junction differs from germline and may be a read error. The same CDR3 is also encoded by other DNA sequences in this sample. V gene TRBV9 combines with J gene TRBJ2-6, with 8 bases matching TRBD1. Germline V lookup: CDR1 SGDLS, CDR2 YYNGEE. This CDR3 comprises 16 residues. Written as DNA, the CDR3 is TGTGCCAGCAGCACTACAGGGGGGTCTGGAGCCAACGTCCTGACTTTC. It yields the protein CASSTTGGSGANVLTF. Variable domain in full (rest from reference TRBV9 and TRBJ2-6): DSGVTQTPKHLITATGQRVTLRCSPRSGDLSVYWYQQSLDQGLQFLIQYYNGEERAKGNILERFSAQQFPDLHSELNLSSLELGDSALYFCASSTTGGSGANVLTFGAGSRLTVL.